The T cell receptor beta chain under discussion was sequenced for a study of T-cell reconstitution after alpha-beta-depleted transplantation in children. This clonotype was detected only once. The library targeted TCRbeta and was prepared with unique molecular identifiers. TCRdb redid the calling of the PCR reads with MiXCR, one entry per CDR3 protein. Of approximately 350,000 distinct CDR3 sequences listed, 15% to 20% are singletons. Germline V gene data show CDR1 as DFQATT and CDR2 as SNEGSKA (reference sequence). V lost 3 bases and J 5 bases, leaving 19 bases between the germline ends. This CDR3 region has 15 residues.

The source material was PBMCs, mostly from graft donor cells, sampled 360 days after TCRalphabeta/CD19-depleted stem cell transplant. The sequence was obtained from a male patient under 10 years old who had a stem cell transplant for acute lymphoblastic leukemia, so the T cells may come from the graft donor. The gene calls are TRBV20-1 and TRBJ1-2, with D unclear. CDR3 residues: CSARSGPWWPYGYTF. CDR3 in DNA: TGCAGTGCTAGGTCCGGTCCCTGGTGGCCATATGGCTACACCTTC.